This record concerns one T cell receptor beta chain sequence. Its antigen is not known. This CDR3 comprises 14 residues. Looked up from germline, CDR1 is MNHEY and CDR2 is SMNVEV (reference sequence). Losses at the gene ends were 5 bases for V and 10 bases for J; bases not matched to a gene: 6. These data are taken from a study of cytomegalovirus exposure and HLA in healthy donors. Study results and limitations: Productive rates of about 87% or about 30% were seen for most TCR beta V segments in an earlier analysis. In vitro work confirmed that a few CMV-associated chains recognize CMV antigens. It was only CMV serostatus that was available as immune exposure information.

Primers: 60 Vbeta forward and 13 Jbeta reverse. Using immunoSEQ multiplex PCR, the repertoire was profiled, and TCRdb retains in-frame clones only, with some absent. Counted here are around 100,000 clones, roughly 70% occurring once; the ten biggest clones make up roughly 2.2%. V gene TRBV27 combines with J gene TRBJ2-1, with 12 bases matching TRBD2. This sequence originates from a man in his thirties or forties in good health and CMV-seronegative. The sequenced sample consisted of PBMCs. The CDR3 is CASSRLAGDGEQFF. CDR3 DNA: TGTGCCAGCAGTAGACTAGCGGGAGATGGGGAGCAGTTCTTC.